A selection of T cell receptor beta chains follows, all from one sample in a study of cytomegalovirus exposure and HLA in healthy donors. Repertoires were generated with immunoSEQ multiplex PCR, while TCRdb's copy carries only in-frame clones and drops some. Of 150,000 to 200,000 clones listed, 65% to 90% are singletons. The sample consisted of PBMCs. Receptors were obtained from a human donor in good health. Both conserved end residues are part of each CDR3.

J gene: TRBJ2-7
V gene: TRBV11-2
CDR3 protein: CASSLDRFREPYEQYF

J gene: TRBJ2-7
V gene: TRBV11-3
CDR3 protein: CASSLDLEAYEQYF

J gene: TRBJ1-5
V gene: TRBV2
CDR3 protein: CASSDRGGNQPQHF

J gene: TRBJ1-5
V gene: TRBV5-1
CDR3 protein: CASSVTRQGAHQPQHF

J gene: TRBJ1-1
V gene: TRBV5-6
CDR3 protein: CASSLELRGAIEAFF

J gene: TRBJ1-5
V gene: TRBV4-2
CDR3 protein: CASSQEDISNQPQHF

J gene: -
V gene: TRBV6-5
CDR3 protein: CASTQGEDGPYEQYF

J gene: TRBJ2-7
V gene: TRBV25-1
CDR3 protein: CASSDPQGFEYEQYF

J gene: TRBJ1-1
V gene: TRBV5-4
CDR3 protein: CASSTGQSPNTEAFF

J gene: TRBJ2-6
V gene: TRBV7-2
CDR3 protein: CASSFDYPGANVLTF

J gene: TRBJ2-2
V gene: TRBV9
CDR3 protein: CASRIGTSGTGELFF

J gene: TRBJ2-1
V gene: TRBV7-6
CDR3 protein: CASSLGLAAYEQFF

J gene: TRBJ2-1
V gene: TRBV18
CDR3 protein: CASSPQQSSYNEQFF